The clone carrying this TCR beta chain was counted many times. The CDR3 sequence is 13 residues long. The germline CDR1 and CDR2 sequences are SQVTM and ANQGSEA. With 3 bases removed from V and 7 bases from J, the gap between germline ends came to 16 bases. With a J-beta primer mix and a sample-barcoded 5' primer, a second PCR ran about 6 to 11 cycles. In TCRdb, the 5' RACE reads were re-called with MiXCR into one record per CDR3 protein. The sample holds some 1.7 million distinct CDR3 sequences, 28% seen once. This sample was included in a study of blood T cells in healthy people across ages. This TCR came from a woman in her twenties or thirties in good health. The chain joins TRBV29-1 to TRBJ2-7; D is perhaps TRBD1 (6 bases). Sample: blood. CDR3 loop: CSVDNQGMREQYF. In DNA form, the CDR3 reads TGCAGCGTTGATAATCAGGGGATGCGGGAGCAGTACTTC.